The 10 T cell receptor beta chains below all came from one sample that was sequenced in a study of PD-1 blockade in classical Hodgkin lymphoma. Exposure to brentuximab vedotin varied, and each patient had relapsed following autologous stem cell transplantation. Sequenced by immunoSEQ multiplex PCR; TCRdb stores in-frame clones only, minus some. The repertoire holds about 21,000 clones, with over 60% as singletons. The specimen comprised peripheral blood mononuclear cells (PBMCs), sampled at baseline. These receptors came from a human donor with classical Hodgkin lymphoma.

The CDR3 DNA reads as TGCGCCAGCAGAGATAGCGGGAGGGGGTACGGTGAGCAGTTCTTC. It yields the protein CASRDSGRGYGEQFF. The chain links TRBV10-2 to TRBJ2-1; 11 nucleotides align to TRBD2. The V and J ends lost 6 bases and 9 bases, in that order; junction bases with no gene match: 10. CDR1 is WSHSY and CDR2 is SAAADI in the germline V gene. The CDR3 extends over 15 amino acids.

This chain joins TRBV28 and TRBJ2-1, with 9 bases that match TRBD2. Per germline, CDR1 MDHEN and CDR2 SYDVKM. Trimming removed 6 bases from V and 3 bases from J; junction bases left unmatched: 21. The CDR3 contains 20 residues. CDR3 in amino acids: CASSRRMSGRSPTVYNEQFF. Written as DNA, the CDR3 is TGTGCCAGCAGCCGCCGTATGAGCGGGAGGAGCCCGACCGTCTACAATGAGCAGTTCTTC.

The V and J genes are TRBV19 and TRBJ1-4, with D possibly matching TRBD1 (6 bases). Trimming removed 9 bases from V and 0 bases from J, with 17 bases in between. The length of the CDR3 is 16 residues. Germline CDR1 LNHDA, CDR2 SQIVND (reference sequence). The CDR3 coding sequence is TGTGCCAGCAAAGATAGGGGGAAGGCAACTAATGAAAAACTGTTTTTT. It encodes CASKDRGKATNEKLFF.

The V call is TRBV2, the J call TRBJ2-3; D unresolved. Germline loops: CDR1 SNHLY, CDR2 FYNNEI. The CDR3 spans 13 residues. The V end lost 6 bases, the J end lost 3 bases, and 10 bases lay between the germline ends. Here the CDR3 reads CASRGSRTDTQYF. The CDR3 nucleotides are TGTGCCAGCAGGGGGTCTAGAACAGATACGCAGTATTTT.

This chain uses TRBV18 with TRBJ2-2; D is ambiguous. V lost 6 bases to trimming and J lost 0 bases, with 17 bases between them. This CDR3 contains 17 residues. Germline CDR1 reads KGHSH; CDR2 reads LQKENI. CDR3 nucleotide sequence: TGTGCCAGCTCTTCCCTGCGAAAGACCTCGAACACCGGGGAGCTGTTTTTT. Translation gives CASSSLRKTSNTGELFF.

This chain uses TRBV27 with TRBJ2-7; the match to TRBD1 covers 9 bases. The CDR3 spans 14 residues. With 7 bases clipped from V and 2 bases from J, the junction kept 6 bases outside the gene matches. Per germline, CDR1 MNHEY and CDR2 SMNVEV (reference sequence). CDR3 sequence reads: CASTARTGAYEQYF. DNA for the CDR3: TGTGCCAGCACCGCTCGGACAGGGGCCTACGAGCAGTACTTC.

This chain joins TRBV19 and TRBJ2-7; 8 bases agree with TRBD1. Germline assignment: CDR1 LNHDA and CDR2 SQIVND (reference sequence). The CDR3 is 13 residues long. The V segment lost 5 bases and the J segment 3 bases; nucleotides outside the gene matches: 3. The CDR3 sequence is CASSHRGSYEQYF. DNA for the CDR3: TGTGCCAGTAGTCACAGGGGGAGCTACGAGCAGTACTTC.

This chain links TRBV29-1 with TRBJ1-1, with D uncertain. CDR1 is SQVTM, CDR2 ANQGSEA, per germline. The V gene lost 3 bases and the J gene lost 2 bases, with 10 bases spanning the gap. CDR3 size: 13 residues. CDR3 loop: CSVDGLGNTEAFF. Written as DNA, the CDR3 is TGCAGCGTTGATGGACTGGGAAACACTGAAGCTTTCTTT.

This clone was recorded only once. The chain combines TRBV19 with TRBJ1-1; D is unresolved. V was pared by 5 bases and J by 1 base, with 8 bases between. The CDR3 length is 13 residues. Per the germline V gene, CDR1 is LNHDA and CDR2 is SQIVND (reference sequence). CDR3 in DNA: TGTGCCAGTAGTTGGAGGACGAACACTGAAGCTTTCTTT. This sequence encodes CASSWRTNTEAFF.

The rearrangement joins TRBV5-4 to TRBJ1-5; 8 bases map to TRBD1. This CDR3 is 16 amino acids long. Germline CDR1 SGHNT, CDR2 YYREEE (reference sequence). V lost 4 bases and J lost 2; bases outside the gene matches: 8. Here the CDR3 DNA reads TGTGCCAGCAGCAAGACAGGGGTTGCGGGCAATCAGCCCCAGCATTTT. This gives the protein CASSKTGVAGNQPQHF.